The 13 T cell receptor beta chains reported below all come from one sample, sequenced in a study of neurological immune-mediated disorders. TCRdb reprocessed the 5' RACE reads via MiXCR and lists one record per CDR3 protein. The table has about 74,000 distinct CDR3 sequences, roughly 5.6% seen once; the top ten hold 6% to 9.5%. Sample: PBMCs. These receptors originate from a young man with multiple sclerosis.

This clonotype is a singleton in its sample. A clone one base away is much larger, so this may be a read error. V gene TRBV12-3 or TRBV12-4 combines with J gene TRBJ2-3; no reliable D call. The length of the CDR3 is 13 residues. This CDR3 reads CASSLTRWDTQCF. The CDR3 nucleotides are TGTGCCAGCAGTTTGACCCGATGGGATACGCAGTGTTTT.

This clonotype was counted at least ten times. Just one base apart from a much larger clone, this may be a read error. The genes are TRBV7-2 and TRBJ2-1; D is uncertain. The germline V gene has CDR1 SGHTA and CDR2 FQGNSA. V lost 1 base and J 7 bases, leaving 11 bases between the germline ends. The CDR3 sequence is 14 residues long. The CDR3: CASSLEIAPNEQFF. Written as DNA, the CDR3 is TGTGCCAGCAGCTTAGAAATAGCTCCGAATGAGCAGTTCTTC.

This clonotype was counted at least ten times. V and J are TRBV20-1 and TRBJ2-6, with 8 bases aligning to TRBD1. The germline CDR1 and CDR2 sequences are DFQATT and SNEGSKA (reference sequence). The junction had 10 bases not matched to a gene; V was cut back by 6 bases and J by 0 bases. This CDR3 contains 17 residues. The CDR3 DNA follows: TGCAGTGCAACCGACAGGGGCTTCAGCTCTGGGGCCAACGTCCTGACTTTC. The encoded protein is CSATDRGFSSGANVLTF.

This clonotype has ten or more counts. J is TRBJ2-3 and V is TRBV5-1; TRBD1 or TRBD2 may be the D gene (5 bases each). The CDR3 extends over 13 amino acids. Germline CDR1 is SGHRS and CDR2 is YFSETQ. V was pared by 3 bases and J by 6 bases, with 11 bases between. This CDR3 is CASSSGAEDTQYF. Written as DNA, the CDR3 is TGCGCCAGCAGCTCCGGGGCCGAGGATACGCAGTATTTT.

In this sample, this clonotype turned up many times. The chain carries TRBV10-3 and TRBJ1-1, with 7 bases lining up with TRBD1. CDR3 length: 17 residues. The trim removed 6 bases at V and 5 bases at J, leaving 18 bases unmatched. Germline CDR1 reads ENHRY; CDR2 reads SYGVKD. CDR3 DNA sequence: TGTGCCATCAGACAGGGGTTCGAGTTCAAGAGGAATACTGAAGCTTTCTTT. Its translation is CAIRQGFEFKRNTEAFF.

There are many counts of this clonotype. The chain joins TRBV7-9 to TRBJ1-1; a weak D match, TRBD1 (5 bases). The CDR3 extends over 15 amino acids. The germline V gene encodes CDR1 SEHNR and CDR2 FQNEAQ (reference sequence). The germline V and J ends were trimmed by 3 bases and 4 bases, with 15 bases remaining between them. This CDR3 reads CASSFFSGSGTEAFF. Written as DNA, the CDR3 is TGTGCCAGCAGCTTTTTCTCAGGGAGCGGCACTGAAGCTTTCTTT.

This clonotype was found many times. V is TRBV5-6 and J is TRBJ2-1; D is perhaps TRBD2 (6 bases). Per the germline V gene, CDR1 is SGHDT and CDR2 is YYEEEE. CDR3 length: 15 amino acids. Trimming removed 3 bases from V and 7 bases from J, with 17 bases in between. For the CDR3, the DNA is TGTGCCAGCAGCTCCGGACCGATGGAGGGAAATGAGCAGTTCTTC. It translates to CASSSGPMEGNEQFF.

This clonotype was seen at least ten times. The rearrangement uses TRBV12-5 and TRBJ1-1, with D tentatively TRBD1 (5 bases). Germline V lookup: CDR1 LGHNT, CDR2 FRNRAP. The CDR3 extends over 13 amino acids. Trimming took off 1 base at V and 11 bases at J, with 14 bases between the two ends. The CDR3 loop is CASGLEQGVGAFF. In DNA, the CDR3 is TGTGCTAGTGGTTTGGAGCAGGGTGTGGGCGCTTTCTTT.

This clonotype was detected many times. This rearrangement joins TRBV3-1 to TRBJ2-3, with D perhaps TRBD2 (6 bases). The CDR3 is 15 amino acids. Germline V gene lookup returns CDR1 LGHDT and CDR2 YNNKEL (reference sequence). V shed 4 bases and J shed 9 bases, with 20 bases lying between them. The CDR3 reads CASSRPSTGRETQYF. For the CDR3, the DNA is TGTGCCAGCAGCCGACCGAGTACGGGCCGGGAGACGCAGTATTTT.

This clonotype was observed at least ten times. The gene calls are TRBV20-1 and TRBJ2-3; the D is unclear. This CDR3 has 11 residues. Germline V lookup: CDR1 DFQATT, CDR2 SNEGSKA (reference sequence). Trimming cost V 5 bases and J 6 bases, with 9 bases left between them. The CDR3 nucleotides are TGCAGTGCTCCCCTGAGGGATACGCAGTATTTT. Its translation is CSAPLRDTQYF.

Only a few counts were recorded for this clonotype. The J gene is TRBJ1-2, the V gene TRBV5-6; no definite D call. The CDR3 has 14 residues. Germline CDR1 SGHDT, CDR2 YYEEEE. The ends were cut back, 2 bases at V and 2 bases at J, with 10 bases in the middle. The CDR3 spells CASSFYRENYGYTF. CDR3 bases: TGTGCCAGCAGCTTTTACAGAGAGAACTATGGCTACACCTTC.

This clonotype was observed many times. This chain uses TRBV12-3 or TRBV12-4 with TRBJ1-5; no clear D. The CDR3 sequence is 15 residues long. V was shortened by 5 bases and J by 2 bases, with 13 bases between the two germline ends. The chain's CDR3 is CASSVGRLGNQPQHF. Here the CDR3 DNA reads TGTGCCAGCAGTGTCGGCAGGCTAGGCAATCAGCCCCAGCATTTT.

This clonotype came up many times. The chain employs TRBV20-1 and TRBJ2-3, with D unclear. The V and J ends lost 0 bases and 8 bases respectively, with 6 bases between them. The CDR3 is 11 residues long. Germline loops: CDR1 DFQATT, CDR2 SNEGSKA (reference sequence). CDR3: CSAREKSTQYF. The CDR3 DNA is TGCAGTGCTAGAGAGAAATCTACGCAGTATTTT.